This T cell receptor (beta chain) was sequenced for a study of T cell repertoires in cytomegalovirus infection. Study summary: Indicated by public TCR beta signatures were CMV infection and matching HLA type. Study-level points and caveats: Dominating the ex vivo response were HLA-C-restricted CMV-specific TCR beta clonotypes.

This clonotype was seen a few times. What it recognizes is unknown. This CDR3 spans 12 amino acids. V shed 5 bases and J shed 4 bases, with 8 bases lying between them. The germline V gene has CDR1 SEHNR and CDR2 FQNEAQ (reference sequence). TCRdb called the reads again in MiXCR, with one record for every CDR3 protein. The sample has 630,000 or so distinct CDR3 sequences, approximately 25% seen once; the top ten hold around 7.6%. The chain combines TRBV7-9 with TRBJ1-1, with D hard to call. The TCR originated in a human donor in good health (CMV status not recorded). Some clones in this sample may be carry-over from other donors' samples. Sequenced: CD8+ T cells from PBMCs. The CDR3 reads CASSPYGTEAFF. The CDR3 DNA follows: TGTGCCAGCAGCCCCTATGGCACTGAAGCTTTCTTT.